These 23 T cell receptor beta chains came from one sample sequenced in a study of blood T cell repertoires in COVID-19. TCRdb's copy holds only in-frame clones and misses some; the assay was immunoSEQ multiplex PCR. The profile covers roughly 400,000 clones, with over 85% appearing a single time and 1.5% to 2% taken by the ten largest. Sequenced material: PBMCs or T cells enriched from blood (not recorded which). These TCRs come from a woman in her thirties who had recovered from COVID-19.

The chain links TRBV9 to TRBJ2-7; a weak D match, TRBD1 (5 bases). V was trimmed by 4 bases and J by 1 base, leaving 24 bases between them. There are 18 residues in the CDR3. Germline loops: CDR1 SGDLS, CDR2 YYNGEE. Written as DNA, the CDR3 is TGTGCCAGCAGCCCCCACTCGTCCCCTAGACAGCGATCCTACGAGCAGTACTTC. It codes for CASSPHSSPRQRSYEQYF. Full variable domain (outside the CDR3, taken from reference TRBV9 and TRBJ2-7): DSGVTQTPKHLITATGQRVTLRCSPRSGDLSVYWYQQSLDQGLQFLIQYYNGEERAKGNILERFSAQQFPDLHSELNLSSLELGDSALYFCASSPHSSPRQRSYEQYFGPGTRLTVT.

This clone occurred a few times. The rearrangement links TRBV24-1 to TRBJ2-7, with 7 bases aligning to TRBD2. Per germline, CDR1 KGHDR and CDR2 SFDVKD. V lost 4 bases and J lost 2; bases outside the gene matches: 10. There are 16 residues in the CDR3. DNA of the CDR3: TGTGCCACCAGTGAGGGCGGAGCGGGACGTGCCTACGAGCAGTACTTC. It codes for CATSEGGAGRAYEQYF.

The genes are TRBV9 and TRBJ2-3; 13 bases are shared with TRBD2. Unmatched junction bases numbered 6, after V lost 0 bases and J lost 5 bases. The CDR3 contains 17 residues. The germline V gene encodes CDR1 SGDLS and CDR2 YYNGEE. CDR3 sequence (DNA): TGTGCCAGCAGCGTAGCAGCGACTAGCGGGGGGAAAGATACGCAGTATTTT. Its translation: CASSVAATSGGKDTQYF.

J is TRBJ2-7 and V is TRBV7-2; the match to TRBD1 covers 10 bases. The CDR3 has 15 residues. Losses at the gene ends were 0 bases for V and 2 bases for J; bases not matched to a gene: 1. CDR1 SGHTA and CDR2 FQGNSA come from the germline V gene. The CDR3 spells CASSLAGTGAYEQYF. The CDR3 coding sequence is TGTGCCAGCAGCTTAGCGGGGACAGGGGCCTACGAGCAGTACTTC. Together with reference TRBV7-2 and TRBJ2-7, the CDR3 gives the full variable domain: GAGVSQSPSNKVTEKGKDVELRCDPISGHTALYWYRQSLGQGLEFLIYFQGNSAPDKSGLPSDRFSAERTGGSVSTLTIQRTQQEDSAVYLCASSLAGTGAYEQYFGPGTRLTVT.

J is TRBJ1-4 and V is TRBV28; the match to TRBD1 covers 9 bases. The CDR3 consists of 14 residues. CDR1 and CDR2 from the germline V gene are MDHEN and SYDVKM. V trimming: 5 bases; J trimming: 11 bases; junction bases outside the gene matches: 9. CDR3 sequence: CASSDGTGLEKLFF. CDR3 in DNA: TGTGCCAGCAGTGACGGGACAGGGCTCGAGAAACTGTTTTTT.

CDR3 region: CASSLGGSGNTIYF. The CDR3 region has the DNA TGTGCCAGCAGCTTAGGAGGCTCTGGAAACACCATATATTTT. This rearrangement joins TRBV7-6 to TRBJ1-3; D unresolved. This CDR3 contains 14 residues. Germline CDR1 is SGHVS and CDR2 is FNYEAQ. Trimming cost V 1 base and J 0 bases, with 4 bases left between them.

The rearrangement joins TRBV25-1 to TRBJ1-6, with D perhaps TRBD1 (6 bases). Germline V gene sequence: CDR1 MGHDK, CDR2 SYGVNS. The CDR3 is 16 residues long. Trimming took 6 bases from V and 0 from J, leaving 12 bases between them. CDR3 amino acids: CASSGQGSSYNSPLHF. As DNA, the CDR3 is TGTGCCAGCAGCGGGCAGGGGAGCTCCTATAATTCACCCCTCCACTTT.

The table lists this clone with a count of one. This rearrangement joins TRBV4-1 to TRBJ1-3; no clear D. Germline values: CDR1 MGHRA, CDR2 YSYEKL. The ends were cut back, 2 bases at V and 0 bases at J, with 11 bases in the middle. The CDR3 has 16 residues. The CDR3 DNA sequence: TGCGCCAGCAGCCAATCGGAGGTTAGCTCTGGAAACACCATATATTTT. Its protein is CASSQSEVSSGNTIYF.

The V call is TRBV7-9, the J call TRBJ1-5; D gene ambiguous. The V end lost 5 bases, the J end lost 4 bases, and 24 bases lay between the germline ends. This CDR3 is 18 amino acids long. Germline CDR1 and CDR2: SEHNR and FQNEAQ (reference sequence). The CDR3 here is CASSHTTMGSRRNQPQHF. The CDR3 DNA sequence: TGTGCCAGCAGCCATACCACGATGGGGTCCAGGAGGAATCAGCCCCAGCATTTT.

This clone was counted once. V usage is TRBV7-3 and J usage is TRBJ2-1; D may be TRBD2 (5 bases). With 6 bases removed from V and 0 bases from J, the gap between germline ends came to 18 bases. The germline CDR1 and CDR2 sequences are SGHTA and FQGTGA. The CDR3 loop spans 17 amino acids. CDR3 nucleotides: TGTGCCAGCAGACAAGGGCCGGGAAGTAGCTCCTACAATGAGCAGTTCTTC. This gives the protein CASRQGPGSSSYNEQFF.

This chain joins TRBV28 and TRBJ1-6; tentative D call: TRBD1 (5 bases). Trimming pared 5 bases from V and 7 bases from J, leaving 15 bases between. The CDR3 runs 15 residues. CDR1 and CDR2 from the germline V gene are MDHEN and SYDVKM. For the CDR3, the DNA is TGTGCCAGCAGTAGGGGTGAATCGAGAAATTCACCCCTCCACTTT. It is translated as CASSRGESRNSPLHF.

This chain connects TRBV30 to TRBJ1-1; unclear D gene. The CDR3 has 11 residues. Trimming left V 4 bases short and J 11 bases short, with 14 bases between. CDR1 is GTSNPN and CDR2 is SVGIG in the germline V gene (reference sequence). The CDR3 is CAWNLATGAFF. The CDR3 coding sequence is TGTGCCTGGAATTTGGCTACGGGGGCTTTCTTT. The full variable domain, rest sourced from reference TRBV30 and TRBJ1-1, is SQTIHQWPATLVQPVGSPLSLECTVEGTSNPNLYWYRQAAGRGLQLLFYSVGIGQISSEVPQNLSASRPQDRQFILSSKKLLLSDSGFYLCAWNLATGAFFGQGTRLTVV.

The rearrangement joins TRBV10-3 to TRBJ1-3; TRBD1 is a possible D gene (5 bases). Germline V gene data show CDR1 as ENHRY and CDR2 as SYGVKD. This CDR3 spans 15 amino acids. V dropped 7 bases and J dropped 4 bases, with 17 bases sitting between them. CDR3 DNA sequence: TGTGCCATCATGGCCGGGCCAGGGTACGGAAACACCATATATTTT. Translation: CAIMAGPGYGNTIYF.

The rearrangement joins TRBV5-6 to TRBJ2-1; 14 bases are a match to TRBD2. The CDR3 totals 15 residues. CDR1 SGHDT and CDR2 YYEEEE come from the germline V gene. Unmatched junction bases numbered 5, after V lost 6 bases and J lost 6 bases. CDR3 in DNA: TGTGCCAGCACCGACGGACTAGCGGGAGGCAATGAGCAGTTCTTC. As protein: CASTDGLAGGNEQFF. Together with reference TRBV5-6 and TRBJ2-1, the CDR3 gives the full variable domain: DAGVTQSPTHLIKTRGQQVTLRCSPKSGHDTVSWYQQALGQGPQFIFQYYEEEERQRGNFPDRFSGHQFPNYSSELNVNALLLGDSALYLCASTDGLAGGNEQFFGPGTRLTVL.

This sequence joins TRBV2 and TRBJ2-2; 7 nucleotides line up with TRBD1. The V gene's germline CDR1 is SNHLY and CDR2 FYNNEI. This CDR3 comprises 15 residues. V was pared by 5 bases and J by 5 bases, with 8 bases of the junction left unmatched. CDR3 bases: TGTGCCAGCAGTACAACAGGGGCAAGGACCGGGGAGCTGTTTTTT. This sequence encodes CASSTTGARTGELFF.

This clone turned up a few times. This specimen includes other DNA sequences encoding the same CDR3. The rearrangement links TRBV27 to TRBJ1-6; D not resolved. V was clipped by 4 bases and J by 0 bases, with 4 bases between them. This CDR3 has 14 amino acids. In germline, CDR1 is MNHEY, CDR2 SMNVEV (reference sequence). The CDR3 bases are TGTGCCAGCAGTTCTAGCTCCTATAATTCACCCCTCCACTTT. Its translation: CASSSSSYNSPLHF.

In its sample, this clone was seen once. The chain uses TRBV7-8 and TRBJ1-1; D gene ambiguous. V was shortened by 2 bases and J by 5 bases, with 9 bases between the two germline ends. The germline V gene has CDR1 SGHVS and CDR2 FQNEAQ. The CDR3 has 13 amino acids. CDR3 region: CASSLYPGTEAFF. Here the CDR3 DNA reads TGTGCCAGCAGCTTATATCCGGGTACTGAAGCTTTCTTT.

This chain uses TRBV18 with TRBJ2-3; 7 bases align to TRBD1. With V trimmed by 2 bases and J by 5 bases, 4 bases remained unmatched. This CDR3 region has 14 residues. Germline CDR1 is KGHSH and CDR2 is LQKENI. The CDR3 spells CASSPEQGIDTQYF. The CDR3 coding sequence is TGTGCCAGCTCACCAGAACAGGGGATAGATACGCAGTATTTT.

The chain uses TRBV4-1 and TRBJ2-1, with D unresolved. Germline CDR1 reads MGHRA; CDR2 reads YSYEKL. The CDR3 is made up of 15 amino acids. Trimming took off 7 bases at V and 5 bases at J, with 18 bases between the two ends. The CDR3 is CASNPSQAFHNEQFF. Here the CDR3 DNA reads TGCGCCAGCAATCCGTCGCAAGCGTTTCACAATGAGCAGTTCTTC.

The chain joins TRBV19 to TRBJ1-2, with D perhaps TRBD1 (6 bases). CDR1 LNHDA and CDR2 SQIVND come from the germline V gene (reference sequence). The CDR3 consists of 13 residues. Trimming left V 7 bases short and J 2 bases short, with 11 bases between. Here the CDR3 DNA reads TGTGCCAGTACAAAACAGGGCAACTATGGCTACACCTTC. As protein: CASTKQGNYGYTF.

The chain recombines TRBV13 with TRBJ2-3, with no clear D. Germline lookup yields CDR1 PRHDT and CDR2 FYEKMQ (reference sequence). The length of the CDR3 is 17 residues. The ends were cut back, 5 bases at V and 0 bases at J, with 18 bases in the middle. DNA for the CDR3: TGTGCCAGCAGCCTCAAGGTAGTGGCGGTCAGCACAGATACGCAGTATTTT. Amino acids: CASSLKVVAVSTDTQYF.

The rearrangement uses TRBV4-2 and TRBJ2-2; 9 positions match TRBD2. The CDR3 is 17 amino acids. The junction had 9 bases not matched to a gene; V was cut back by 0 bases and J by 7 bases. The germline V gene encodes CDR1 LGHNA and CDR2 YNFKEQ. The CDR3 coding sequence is TGTGCCAGCAGCCAAGAGCTAGCGGGATTATCGAACGGGGAGCTGTTTTTT. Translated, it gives CASSQELAGLSNGELFF.

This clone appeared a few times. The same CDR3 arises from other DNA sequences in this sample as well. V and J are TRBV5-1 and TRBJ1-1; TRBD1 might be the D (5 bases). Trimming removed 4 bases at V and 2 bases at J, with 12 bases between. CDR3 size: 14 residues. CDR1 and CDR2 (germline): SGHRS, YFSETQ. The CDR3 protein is CASSPGTGNTEAFF. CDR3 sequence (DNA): TGCGCCAGCAGCCCGGGCACAGGAAACACTGAAGCTTTCTTT. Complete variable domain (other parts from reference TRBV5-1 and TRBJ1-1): KAGVTQTPRYLIKTRGQQVTLSCSPISGHRSVSWYQQTPGQGLQFLFEYFSETQRNKGNFPGRFSGRQFSNSRSEMNVSTLELGDSALYLCASSPGTGNTEAFFGQGTRLTVV.